This T cell receptor (beta chain) was sequenced during a study of CD8+CD57+ T cells in acquired aplastic anemia. Background on the study: Sorting CD4+ and CD8+ cells gave DNA averaging about 2.9 ug.

Study conclusions and caveats: Some 28 CD8+ CDR3 sequences occurred in both the patients and the controls.

Those patients picked for sequencing had displayed CD8+CD57+ cell expansion on flow cytometry. Everyone among the patients had severe acquired aplastic anemia. All patients were therapy-naive when blood was sampled. This CDR3 comprises 16 residues. The germline V gene has CDR1 DFQATT and CDR2 SNEGSKA (reference sequence). As to this clonotype: Its antigen is unidentified. An end of the junction does not agree with germline; a read error may underlie this.

Template material for TCR beta VDJ and CDR3 profiling consisted of genomic DNA. TCRdb used MiXCR to reprocess the reads, holding one entry per CDR3 protein. Here the sample spans some 170,000 distinct CDR3 sequences, 50% to 65% being singletons. V is TRBV20-1 and J is TRBJ2-3; 9 bases are shared with TRBD2. Input material: sorted CD4+, CD8+, or CD8+CD57+ T cells (not recorded which) from PBMCs. This sequence originates from a human donor with aplastic anemia. The CDR3 sequence: CSARDWKRGGAAGSCF. As DNA, the CDR3 is TGCAGTGCTAGAGATTGGAAGCGCGGGGGGGCGGCGGGGAGCTGTTTT.